This TCR beta chain was observed in a study of cytomegalovirus exposure and HLA in healthy donors. Libraries were prepared by immunoSEQ multiplex PCR; TCRdb keeps only in-frame clonotypes and omits some of them. This repertoire shows 250,000 or so clones, 87% found once; its top ten account for less than 3%. The CDR3 runs 15 residues. Trimming left V 3 bases short and J 2 bases short, with 13 bases between. From germline, CDR1 is ENHRY and CDR2 SYGVKD. Material: PBMCs. This clonotype was obtained from a man younger than 30 in good health and CMV-seronegative. This chain connects TRBV10-3 to TRBJ1-1; the D is unclear. The CDR3 sequence: CAISDPTFSNTEAFF. CDR3 nucleotides: TGTGCCATCAGTGACCCGACTTTCTCCAACACTGAAGCTTTCTTT.